Listed here are 4 T cell receptor beta chains from one sample, sequenced in a study of shared clonotypes between healthy human individuals. Sequencing was performed with immunoSEQ multiplex PCR; in TCRdb, only in-frame clones are kept and a portion is missing. The top ten hold about 0.39% of the sample, which has a few million clones, 90% to 95% seen once. Sequencing was carried out using naive CD4+ T cells from PBMCs. Described subset: CD45RA+ positively selected. Receptor source: a man between 18 and 29 years old in good health. Some clones in this sample may be carry-over from other donors' samples.

The chain uses TRBV28 and TRBJ2-7; D is perhaps TRBD1 or TRBD2 (5 bases each). V shed 7 bases and J shed 2 bases, with 21 bases lying between them. Germline V gene data show CDR1 as MDHEN and CDR2 as SYDVKM. CDR3 length equals 16 residues. This CDR3 is CASKRGGLPLAYEQYF. The CDR3 DNA reads as TGTGCCAGCAAGAGGGGCGGCCTACCGCTTGCCTACGAGCAGTACTTC.

The rearrangement uses TRBV29-1 and TRBJ2-5; 7 bases are a match to TRBD1. V was pared by 7 bases and J by 7 bases, with 9 bases of the junction left unmatched. This CDR3 is built from 12 residues. The germline CDR1 and CDR2 sequences are SQVTM and ANQGSEA. CDR3 nucleotides: TGCAGCGCGAATACAGGGGCCGGGACCCAGTACTTC. Protein: CSANTGAGTQYF.

The chain couples TRBV27 to TRBJ1-4; 10 positions agree with TRBD1. This CDR3 has 14 amino acids. Germline V gives CDR1 MNHEY, CDR2 SMNVEV (reference sequence). V lost 6 bases and J lost 8; bases outside the gene matches: 6. This CDR3 is CASSMDRGGEKLFF. CDR3 nucleotides: TGTGCCAGCAGCATGGACAGGGGGGGCGAAAAACTGTTTTTT.

This clone was seen just once. J is TRBJ1-2 and V is TRBV19, with 9 bases aligning to TRBD1. Germline CDR1 and CDR2: LNHDA and SQIVND (reference sequence). V lost 6 bases, J lost 4 bases, and 6 bases stayed unmatched. CDR3 length: 14 amino acids. CDR3 sequence: CASSPTGGLYGYTF. The CDR3 bases are TGTGCCAGTAGCCCGACAGGGGGTCTCTATGGCTACACCTTC. Filled out from reference TRBV19 and TRBJ1-2, the complete variable domain reads DGGITQSPKYLFRKEGQNVTLSCEQNLNHDAMYWYRQDPGQGLRLIYYSQIVNDFQKGDIAEGYSVSREKKESFPLTVTSAQKNPTAFYLCASSPTGGLYGYTFGSGTRLTVV.